What follows are 15 T cell receptor beta chains derived from one specimen sequenced in a study of cytomegalovirus exposure and HLA in healthy donors. The PCR employed 60 Vbeta primers together with 13 Jbeta primers. Sequenced by immunoSEQ multiplex PCR; TCRdb stores in-frame clones only, minus some. This table has 150,000 to 200,000 clones, about 80% appearing once. The sample consisted of PBMCs. The receptors were sampled from a man between 18 and 29 years old in good health and CMV-seronegative.

This sequence joins TRBV30 and TRBJ1-2; 8 bases line up with TRBD1. The CDR3 is 13 residues long. Germline-derived CDR1 and CDR2 are GTSNPN and SVGIG (reference sequence). V lost 4 bases and J lost 6; bases outside the gene matches: 7. The CDR3 sequence is CAWTRTGIDGYTF. The CDR3 nucleotides are TGTGCCTGGACCCGGACAGGGATCGATGGCTACACCTTC.

This clone was seen just once. The chain joins TRBV5-1 to TRBJ2-7; 8 bases are a match to TRBD2. In germline, CDR1 is SGHRS, CDR2 YFSETQ. This CDR3 has 15 amino acids. The junction had 4 bases not matched to a gene; V was cut back by 2 bases and J by 0 bases. DNA of the CDR3: TGCGCCAGCAGCTTTTTGGCGGGGGGCTCCTACGAGCAGTACTTC. The encoded protein is CASSFLAGGSYEQYF. The variable domain in full, with the rest retrieved from reference TRBV5-1 and TRBJ2-7, is KAGVTQTPRYLIKTRGQQVTLSCSPISGHRSVSWYQQTPGQGLQFLFEYFSETQRNKGNFPGRFSGRQFSNSRSEMNVSTLELGDSALYLCASSFLAGGSYEQYFGPGTRLTVT.

V gene TRBV7-9 combines with J gene TRBJ2-5; no reliable D call. V gave up 3 bases and J gave up 5 bases, with 10 bases separating them. Germline CDR1 is SEHNR and CDR2 is FQNEAQ (reference sequence). This CDR3 is 13 amino acids long. The CDR3 here is CASSFRRGETQYF. CDR3 DNA sequence: TGTGCCAGCAGCTTCCGTCGTGGCGAGACCCAGTACTTC.

This chain connects TRBV2 to TRBJ2-6, with D perhaps TRBD1 (5 bases). Germline assignment: CDR1 SNHLY and CDR2 FYNNEI. The V end lost 1 base, the J end lost 4 bases, and 8 bases lay between the germline ends. The CDR3 has 15 amino acids. CDR3 region: CASSEDRSGANVLTF. CDR3 coding DNA: TGTGCCAGCAGTGAAGACAGGTCGGGGGCCAACGTCCTGACTTTC.

This clone showed up just once. Here the CDR3 DNA reads TGTGCCAGCAGCGTCACCGGGACAGTCAACACTGAAGCTTTCTTT. The encoded protein is CASSVTGTVNTEAFF. This chain connects TRBV7-2 to TRBJ1-1, with 7 bases lining up with TRBD1. The CDR3 has 15 residues. Looked up from germline, CDR1 is SGHTA and CDR2 is FQGNSA. V was pared by 5 bases and J by 2 bases, with 8 bases of the junction left unmatched.

This clone came up a few times. The chain uses TRBV2 and TRBJ1-2, with a tentative D call TRBD1 (5 bases). CDR1 SNHLY and CDR2 FYNNEI come from the germline V gene. CDR3 length: 10 residues. The V end lost 1 base, the J end lost 13 bases, and 7 bases lay between the germline ends. The CDR3 loop reads CASSEDRSTF. The CDR3 DNA follows: TGTGCCAGCAGTGAAGACAGGTCCACCTTC.

The chain links TRBV4-3 to TRBJ2-5, with D hard to call. The germline CDR1 and CDR2 sequences are LGHNA and YSLEER. V was pared by 1 base and J by 2 bases, with 5 bases between. The CDR3 runs 13 residues. The CDR3 spells CASSQGLQETQYF. In DNA, the CDR3 is TGCGCCAGCAGCCAAGGCCTACAAGAGACCCAGTACTTC.

The chain employs TRBV28 and TRBJ2-5, with 7 bases lining up with TRBD1. V trimming: 8 bases; J trimming: 3 bases; junction bases outside the gene matches: 18. Germline CDR1 MDHEN, CDR2 SYDVKM. The CDR3 length is 17 residues. For the CDR3, the DNA is TGTGCCAGCGGCCGGAAGGGGGCGTGGGTCGAAGAAGAGACCCAGTACTTC. Its translation: CASGRKGAWVEEETQYF.

The chain has TRBV4-3 and TRBJ1-2; tentatively, D is TRBD1 (6 bases). The CDR3 has 16 residues. Germline CDR1 and CDR2: LGHNA and YSLEER. With 4 bases removed from V and 1 base from J, the gap between germline ends came to 16 bases. The CDR3 loop reads CASSLEQTGDNYGYTF. CDR3 in DNA: TGCGCCAGCAGCCTGGAACAGACAGGCGATAACTATGGCTACACCTTC.

This clone was observed a few times. Additional DNA sequences in this sample encode the identical CDR3. The V and J genes are TRBV7-9 and TRBJ2-3, with 8 bases lining up with TRBD1. V was pared by 3 bases and J by 4 bases, with 0 bases of the junction left unmatched. CDR1 and CDR2 (germline): SEHNR, FQNEAQ (reference sequence). The CDR3 length is 13 residues. Here the CDR3 reads CASSLTGADTQYF. The CDR3, as DNA: TGTGCCAGCAGCTTGACAGGGGCAGATACGCAGTATTTT.

V and J are TRBV6-4 and TRBJ1-5, with 7 bases aligning to TRBD1. CDR3 length: 18 residues. Losses at the gene ends were 3 bases for V and 5 bases for J; bases not matched to a gene: 16. Germline V gene data show CDR1 as MRHNA and CDR2 as SNTAGT. CDR3 sequence (DNA): TGTGCCAGCAGTGAGGCACAGGGGAGTGTTTTTGTGGATCAGCCCCAGCATTTT. Translation: CASSEAQGSVFVDQPQHF.

The rearrangement uses TRBV10-3 and TRBJ2-7; the D gene is possibly TRBD1 (5 bases). Trimming removed 3 bases from V and 0 bases from J, with 12 bases in between. The germline V gene has CDR1 ENHRY and CDR2 SYGVKD. This CDR3 region has 15 residues. CDR3 nucleotide sequence: TGTGCCATCAGTGAAGGGGCGGCAGACTCCTACGAGCAGTACTTC. This codes for CAISEGAADSYEQYF.

This clone was found once. This chain joins TRBV4-2 and TRBJ2-7, with D tentatively TRBD2 (6 bases). Trimming removed 1 base from V and 2 bases from J, with 12 bases in between. Germline assignment: CDR1 LGHNA and CDR2 YNFKEQ. CDR3 length equals 15 residues. This CDR3 is CASSQGPSVPYEQYF. The CDR3 DNA follows: TGTGCCAGCAGCCAAGGGCCTAGCGTACCCTACGAGCAGTACTTC.

In its sample, this clone was seen once. The chain employs TRBV27 and TRBJ1-5, with TRBD1 as a possible D gene (6 bases). Germline CDR1 is MNHEY and CDR2 is SMNVEV (reference sequence). Deletions cut 8 bases from V and 9 bases from J, with 17 bases between. CDR3 length equals 13 residues. CDR3 loop: CASGRRGQAPQHF. The DNA for the CDR3 is TGTGCCAGCGGACGCAGGGGTCAGGCGCCCCAGCATTTT.

The chain employs TRBV18 and TRBJ1-1; TRBD1 is a possible D gene (5 bases). V lost 3 bases to trimming and J lost 0 bases, with 8 bases between them. CDR1 is KGHSH and CDR2 is LQKENI in the germline V gene. There are 14 residues in the CDR3. CDR3 amino acids: CASSPQGLNTEAFF. The CDR3 DNA is TGTGCCAGCTCACCGCAGGGCTTGAACACTGAAGCTTTCTTT.